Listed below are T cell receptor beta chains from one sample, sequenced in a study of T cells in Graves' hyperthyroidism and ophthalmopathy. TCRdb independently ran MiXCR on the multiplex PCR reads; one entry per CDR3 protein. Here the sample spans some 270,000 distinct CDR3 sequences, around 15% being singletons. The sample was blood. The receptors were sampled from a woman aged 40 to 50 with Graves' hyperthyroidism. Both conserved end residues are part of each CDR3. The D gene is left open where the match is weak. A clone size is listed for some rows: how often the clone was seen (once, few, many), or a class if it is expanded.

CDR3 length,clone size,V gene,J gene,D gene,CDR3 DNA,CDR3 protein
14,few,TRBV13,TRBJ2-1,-,TGTGCCAGCAGCTTAGGCCGCCTAAACAATGAGCAGTTCTTC,CASSLGRLNNEQFF
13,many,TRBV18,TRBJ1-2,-,TGTGCCAGCTCACCCCAGGATGCCCATGGCTACACCTTC,CASSPQDAHGYTF
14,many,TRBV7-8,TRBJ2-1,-,TGTGCCAGCAGCTTAGCAAGGGTTTACAATGAGCAGTTCTTC,CASSLARVYNEQFF
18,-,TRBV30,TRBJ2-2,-,TGTGCCTGGAGTTCCTTACTCATTTCAGGGAGGACCACCGGGGAGCTGTTTTTT,CAWSSLLISGRTTGELFF
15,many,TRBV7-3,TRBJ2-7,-,TGTGCCAGCAGCTTAGGGGCTAGCGACACCTACGAGCAGTACTTC,CASSLGASDTYEQYF
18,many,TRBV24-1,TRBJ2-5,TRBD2,TGTGCCACCAGTGACCAACCGACTAGCGGGAGGGCCCAAGAGACCCAGTACTTC,CATSDQPTSGRAQETQYF
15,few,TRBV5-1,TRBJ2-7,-,TGCGCCAGCAGCTTTGGGAGTGGGACCTCCTACGAGCAGTACTTC,CASSFGSGTSYEQYF
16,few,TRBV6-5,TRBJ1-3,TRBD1,TGTGCCAGCAGTTACTCGAGACAGGGCTACGGAAACACCATATATTTT,CASSYSRQGYGNTIYF
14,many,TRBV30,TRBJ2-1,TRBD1,TGTGCCTGGAGCGGGACAGTTACCTTTGGGGAGCAGTTCTTC,CAWSGTVTFGEQFF
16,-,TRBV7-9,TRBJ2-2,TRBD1,TGTGCCAGCAGCTGGGGACAGGGTCTGAACACCGGGGAGCTGTTTTTT,CASSWGQGLNTGELFF
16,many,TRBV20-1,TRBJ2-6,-,TGCAGTGCTAGAGGCCAGGGAGGCAGTGGGGCCAACGTCCTGACTTTC,CSARGQGGSGANVLTF
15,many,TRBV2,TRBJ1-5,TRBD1,TGTGCCAGCAGAGCCGGGACAGCCGTTGCTCAGCCCCAGCATTTT,CASRAGTAVAQPQHF
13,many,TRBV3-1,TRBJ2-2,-,TGTGCCAGCAGCCAAGATAGTGCCGGGGAGCTGTTTTTT,CASSQDSAGELFF
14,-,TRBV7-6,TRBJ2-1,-,TGTGCCAGCAGCTTAGGGATGCAGGGCGGTGAGCAGTTCTTC,CASSLGMQGGEQFF
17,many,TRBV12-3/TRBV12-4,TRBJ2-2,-,TGTGCCAGCAGTAGGCCGTTGGGGATGGAAAGGGCCGGGGAGCTGTTTTTT,CASSRPLGMERAGELFF
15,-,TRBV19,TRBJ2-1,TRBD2,TGTGCCAGTAGTACAACTAGCGGCACCTACAATGAGCAGTTCTTC,CASSTTSGTYNEQFF
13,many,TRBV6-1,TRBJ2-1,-,TGTGCCAGCAGTGCTGACCTTCACAATGAGCAGTTCTTC,CASSADLHNEQFF
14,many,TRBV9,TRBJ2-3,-,TGTGCCAGCAGCGTAGATCAGGGGCCAGATACGCAGTATTTT,CASSVDQGPDTQYF
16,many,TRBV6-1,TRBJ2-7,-,TGTGCCAGCAGAATACAAACAGGTAGAATGGTCTACGAGCAGTACTTC,CASRIQTGRMVYEQYF
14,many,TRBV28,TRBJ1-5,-,TGTGCCAGCAGTTTACAGCGCAGCAATCAGCCCCAGCATTTT,CASSLQRSNQPQHF
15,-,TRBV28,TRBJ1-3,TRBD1,TGTGCCAGCAAAACAACAGGGGGGCGAAGGGGAACCACATATTTT,CASKTTGGRRGTTYF
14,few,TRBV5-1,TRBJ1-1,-,TGCGCCAGCAGCTTGGACGGCAGGGGCACTGAAGCTTTCTTT,CASSLDGRGTEAFF
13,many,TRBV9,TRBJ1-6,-,TGTGCCAGCAGAAGGGGGGATAATTCACCCCTCCACTTT,CASRRGDNSPLHF
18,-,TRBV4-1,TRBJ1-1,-,TGCGCCAGCAGCCAAGTGGGGGGTCGTGGGAAGATGAACACTGAAGCTTTCTTT,CASSQVGGRGKMNTEAFF
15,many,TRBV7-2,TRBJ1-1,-,TGTGCCAGCAGCTTAGGTTACAGGGCGCACACTGAAGCTTTCTTT,CASSLGYRAHTEAFF
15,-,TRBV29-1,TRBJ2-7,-,TGCAGCGTTGATCACCCAGGCGGAAAGGCCTACGAGCAGTACTTC,CSVDHPGGKAYEQYF
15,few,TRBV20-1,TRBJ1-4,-,TGCAGTGCTAGAGACCTGGTCACCCCCAAGGGAAAACTGTTTTTT,CSARDLVTPKGKLFF
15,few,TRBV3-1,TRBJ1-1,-,TGTGCCAGCAGCCAGTCGGACGCCGGGGGCACTGAAGCTTTCTTT,CASSQSDAGGTEAFF
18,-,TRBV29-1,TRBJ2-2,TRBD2,TGCAGCGTTGAAGTGGCGGTTAGCGGGAGTCAGGGTACCGGGGAGCTGTTTTTT,CSVEVAVSGSQGTGELFF
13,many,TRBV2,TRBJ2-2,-,TGTGCCAGCAGTGAAGCAGTTACCGGGGAGCTGTTTTTT,CASSEAVTGELFF
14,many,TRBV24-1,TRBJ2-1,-,TGTGCCACCAGTGGACCTAAAGCGGACTATGAGCAGTTCTTC,CATSGPKADYEQFF
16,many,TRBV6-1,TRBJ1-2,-,TGTGCCAGCAGTTCCCGGAAACAAGGGAATACCCAGCGCTACACCTTC,CASSSRKQGNTQRYTF
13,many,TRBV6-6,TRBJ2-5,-,TGTGCCAGCAGTTACGGACTCGGCGAGACCCAGTACTTC,CASSYGLGETQYF
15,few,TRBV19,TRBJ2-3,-,TGTGCCAGTAGCGGGGGCTCCAGGGGCACAGATACGCAGTATTTT,CASSGGSRGTDTQYF
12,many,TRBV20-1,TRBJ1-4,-,TGCAGTGTCGGGGGGACTAATGAAAAACTGTTTTTT,CSVGGTNEKLFF
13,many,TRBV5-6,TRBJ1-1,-,TGTGCCAGCAGCTTGTTAGGGATGGGTGAAGCTTTCTTT,CASSLLGMGEAFF
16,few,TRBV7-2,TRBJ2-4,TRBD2,TGTGCCAGCAGCTGGGCAAGTAGCGGGAGGGCGCACATTCAGTACTTC,CASSWASSGRAHIQYF
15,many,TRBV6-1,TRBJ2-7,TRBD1,TGTGCCAGCAGCTCGGACAGGGGGCCTCTGTACGAGCAGTACTTC,CASSSDRGPLYEQYF
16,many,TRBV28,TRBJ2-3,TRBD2,TGTGCCAGCAGTGCGGGACTAGCGGAGAGCACAGATACGCAGTATTTT,CASSAGLAESTDTQYF
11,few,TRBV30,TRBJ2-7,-,TGTGCCTGGAGAGTACGATACGAGCAGTACTTC,CAWRVRYEQYF
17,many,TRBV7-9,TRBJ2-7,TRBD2,TGTGCCAGCACCGCGGCCCCAACTAGCGGGAGGGACCACGAGCAGTACTTC,CASTAAPTSGRDHEQYF
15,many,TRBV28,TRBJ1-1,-,TGTGCCAGCAGTGCCCCGACAGATCAAGACACTGAAGCTTTCTTT,CASSAPTDQDTEAFF